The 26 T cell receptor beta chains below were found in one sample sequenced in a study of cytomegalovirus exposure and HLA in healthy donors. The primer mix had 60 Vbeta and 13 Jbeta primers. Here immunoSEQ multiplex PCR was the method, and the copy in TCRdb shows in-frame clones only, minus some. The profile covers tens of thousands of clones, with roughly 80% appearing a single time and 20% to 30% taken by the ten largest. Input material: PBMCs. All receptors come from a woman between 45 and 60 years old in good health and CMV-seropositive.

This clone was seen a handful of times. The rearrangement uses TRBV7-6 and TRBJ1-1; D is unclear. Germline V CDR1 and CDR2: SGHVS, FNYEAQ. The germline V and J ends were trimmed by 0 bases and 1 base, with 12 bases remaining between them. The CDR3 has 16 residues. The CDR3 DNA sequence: TGTGCCAGCAGCTTAGCCCCCGGAGATTCGAACACTGAAGCTTTCTTT. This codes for CASSLAPGDSNTEAFF.

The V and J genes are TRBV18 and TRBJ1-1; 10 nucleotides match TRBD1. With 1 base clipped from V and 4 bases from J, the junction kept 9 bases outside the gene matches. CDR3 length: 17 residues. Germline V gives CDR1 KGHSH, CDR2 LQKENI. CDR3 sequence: CASSPRTGTGVGTEAFF. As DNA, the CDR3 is TGTGCCAGCTCACCACGGACCGGGACAGGGGTAGGCACTGAAGCTTTCTTT.

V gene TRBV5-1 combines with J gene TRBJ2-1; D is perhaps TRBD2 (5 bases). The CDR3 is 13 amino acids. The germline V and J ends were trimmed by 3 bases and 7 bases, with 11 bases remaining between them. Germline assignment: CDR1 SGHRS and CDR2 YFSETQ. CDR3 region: CASSSVGENEQFF. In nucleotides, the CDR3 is TGCGCCAGCAGCTCGGTCGGGGAGAATGAGCAGTTCTTC.

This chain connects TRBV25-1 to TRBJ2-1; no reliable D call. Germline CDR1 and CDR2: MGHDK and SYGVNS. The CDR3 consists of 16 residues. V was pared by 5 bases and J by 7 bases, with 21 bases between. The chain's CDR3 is CASSRRHHSSWNEQFF. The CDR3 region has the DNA TGTGCCAGCAGTCGCCGACACCATTCCTCTTGGAATGAGCAGTTCTTC.

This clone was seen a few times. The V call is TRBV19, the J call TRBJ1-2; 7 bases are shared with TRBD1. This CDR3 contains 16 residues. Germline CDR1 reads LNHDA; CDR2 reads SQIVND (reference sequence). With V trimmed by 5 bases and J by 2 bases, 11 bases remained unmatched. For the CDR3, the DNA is TGTGCCAGTAGTTCTCTCGGACAGGTCCTCAACTATGGCTACACCTTC. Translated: CASSSLGQVLNYGYTF.

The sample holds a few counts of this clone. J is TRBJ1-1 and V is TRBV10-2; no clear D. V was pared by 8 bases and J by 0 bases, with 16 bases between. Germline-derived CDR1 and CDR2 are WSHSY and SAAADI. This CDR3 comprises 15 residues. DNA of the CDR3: TGCGCCAGCTTCCGTGAGGCAATCGTGAACACTGAAGCTTTCTTT. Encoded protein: CASFREAIVNTEAFF.

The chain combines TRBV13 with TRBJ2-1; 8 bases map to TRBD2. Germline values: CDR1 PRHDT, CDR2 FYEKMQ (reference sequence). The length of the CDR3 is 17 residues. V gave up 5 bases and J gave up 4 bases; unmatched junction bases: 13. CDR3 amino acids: CASSQTLNPGGYNEQFF. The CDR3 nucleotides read TGTGCCAGCAGCCAAACCTTAAACCCGGGGGGGTACAATGAGCAGTTCTTC.

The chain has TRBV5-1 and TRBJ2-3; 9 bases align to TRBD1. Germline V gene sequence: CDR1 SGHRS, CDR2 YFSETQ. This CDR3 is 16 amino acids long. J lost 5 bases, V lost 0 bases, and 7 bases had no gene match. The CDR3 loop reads CASSLEGGQGRDTQYF. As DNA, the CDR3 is TGCGCCAGCAGCTTGGAGGGGGGACAGGGAAGAGATACGCAGTATTTT.

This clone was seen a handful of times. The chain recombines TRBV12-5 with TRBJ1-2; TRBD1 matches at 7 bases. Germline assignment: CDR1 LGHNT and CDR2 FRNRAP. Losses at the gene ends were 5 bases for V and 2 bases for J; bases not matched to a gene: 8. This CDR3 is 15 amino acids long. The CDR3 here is CASGPRGLKNYGYTF. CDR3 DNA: TGTGCTAGTGGTCCGAGGGGGCTGAAGAACTATGGCTACACCTTC.

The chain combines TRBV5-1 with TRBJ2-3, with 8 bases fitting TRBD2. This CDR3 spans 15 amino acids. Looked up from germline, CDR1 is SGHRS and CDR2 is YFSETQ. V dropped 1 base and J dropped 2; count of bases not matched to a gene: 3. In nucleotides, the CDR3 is TGCGCCAGCAGCTTGACTAGCGGCCCCACAGATACGCAGTATTTT. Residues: CASSLTSGPTDTQYF.

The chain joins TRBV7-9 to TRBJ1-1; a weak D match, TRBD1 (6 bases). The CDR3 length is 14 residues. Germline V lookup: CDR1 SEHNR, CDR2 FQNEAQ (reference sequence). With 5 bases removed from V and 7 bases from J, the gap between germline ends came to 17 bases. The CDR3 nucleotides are TGTGCCAGCAGCCCACCCGGGGGGCAAGGTGAAGCTTTCTTT. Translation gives CASSPPGGQGEAFF.

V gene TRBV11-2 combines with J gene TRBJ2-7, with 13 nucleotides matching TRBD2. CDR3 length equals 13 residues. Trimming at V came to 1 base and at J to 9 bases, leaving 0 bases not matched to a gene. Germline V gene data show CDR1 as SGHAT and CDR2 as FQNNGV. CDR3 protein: CASSLGLAGGQYV. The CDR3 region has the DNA TGTGCCAGCAGCTTAGGACTAGCGGGAGGGCAGTACGTC.

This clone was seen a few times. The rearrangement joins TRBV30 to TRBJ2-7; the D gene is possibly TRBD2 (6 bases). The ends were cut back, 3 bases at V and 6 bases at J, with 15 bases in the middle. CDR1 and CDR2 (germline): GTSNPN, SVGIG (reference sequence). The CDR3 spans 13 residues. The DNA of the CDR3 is TGTGCCTGGAGGGCGCTTCAGGGAGGCGAGCAGTACTTC. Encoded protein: CAWRALQGGEQYF.

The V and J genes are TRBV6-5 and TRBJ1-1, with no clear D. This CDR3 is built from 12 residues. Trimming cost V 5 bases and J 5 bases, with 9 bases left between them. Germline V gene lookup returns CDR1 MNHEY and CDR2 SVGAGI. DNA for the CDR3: TGTGCCAGCAGTACAACGCCGACTGAAGCTTTCTTT. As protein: CASSTTPTEAFF.

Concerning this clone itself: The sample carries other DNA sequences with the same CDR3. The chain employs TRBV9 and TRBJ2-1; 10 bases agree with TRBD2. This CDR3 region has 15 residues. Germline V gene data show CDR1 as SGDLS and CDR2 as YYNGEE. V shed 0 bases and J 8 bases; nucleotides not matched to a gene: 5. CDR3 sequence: CASSVGGLAGDEQFF. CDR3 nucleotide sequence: TGTGCCAGCAGCGTAGGAGGGCTAGCGGGAGATGAGCAGTTCTTC.

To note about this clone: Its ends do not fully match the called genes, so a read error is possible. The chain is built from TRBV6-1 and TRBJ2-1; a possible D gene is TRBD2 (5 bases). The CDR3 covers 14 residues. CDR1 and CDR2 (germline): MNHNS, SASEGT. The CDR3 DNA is TGTGCCGGCAGTGTGGTCGGGGTGTCATATGAGCAGTTCTTC. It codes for CAGSVVGVSYEQFF.

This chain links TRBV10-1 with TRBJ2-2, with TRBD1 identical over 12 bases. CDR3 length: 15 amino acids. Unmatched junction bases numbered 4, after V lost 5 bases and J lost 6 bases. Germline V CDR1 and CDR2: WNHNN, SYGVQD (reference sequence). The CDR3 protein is CASSRGTGGPGELFF. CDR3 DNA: TGCGCCAGCAGTCGAGGGACAGGGGGCCCCGGGGAGCTGTTTTTT.

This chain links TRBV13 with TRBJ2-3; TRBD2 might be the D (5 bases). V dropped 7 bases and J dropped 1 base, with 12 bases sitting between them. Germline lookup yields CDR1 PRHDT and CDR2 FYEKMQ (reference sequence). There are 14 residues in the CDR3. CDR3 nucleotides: TGTGCCAGCACCCCGCCCGGGGGCACAGATACGCAGTATTTT. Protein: CASTPPGGTDTQYF.

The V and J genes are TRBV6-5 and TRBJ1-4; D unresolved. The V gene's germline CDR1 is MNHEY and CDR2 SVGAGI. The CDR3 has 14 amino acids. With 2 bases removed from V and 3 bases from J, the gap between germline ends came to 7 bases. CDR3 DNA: TGTGCCAGCAGTTACGACTCCTCTAATGAAAAACTGTTTTTT. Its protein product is CASSYDSSNEKLFF.

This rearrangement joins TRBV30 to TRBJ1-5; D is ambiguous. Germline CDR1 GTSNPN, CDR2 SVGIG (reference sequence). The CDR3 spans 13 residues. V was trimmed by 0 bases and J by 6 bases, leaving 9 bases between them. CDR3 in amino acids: CAWSVAGSQPQHF. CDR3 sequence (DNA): TGTGCCTGGAGTGTAGCTGGGAGTCAGCCCCAGCATTTT.

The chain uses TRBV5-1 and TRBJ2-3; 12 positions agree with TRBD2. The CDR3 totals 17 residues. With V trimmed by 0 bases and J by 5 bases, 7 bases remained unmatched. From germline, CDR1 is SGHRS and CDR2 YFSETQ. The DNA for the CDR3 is TGCGCCAGCAGCTTGGTCCGACTAGCGGGAGACGGAGATACGCAGTATTTT. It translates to CASSLVRLAGDGDTQYF.

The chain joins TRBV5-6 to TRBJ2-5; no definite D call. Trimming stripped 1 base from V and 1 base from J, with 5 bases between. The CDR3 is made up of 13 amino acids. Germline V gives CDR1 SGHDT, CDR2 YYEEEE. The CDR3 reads CASSLSVQETQYF. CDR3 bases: TGTGCCAGCAGCTTGTCGGTCCAAGAGACCCAGTACTTC.

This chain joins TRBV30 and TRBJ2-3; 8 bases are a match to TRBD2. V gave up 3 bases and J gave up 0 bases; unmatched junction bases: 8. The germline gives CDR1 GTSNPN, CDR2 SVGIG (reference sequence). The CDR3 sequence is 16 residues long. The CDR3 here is CAWRSSGLSSTDTQYF. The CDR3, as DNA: TGTGCCTGGAGATCTAGCGGGTTATCTAGCACAGATACGCAGTATTTT. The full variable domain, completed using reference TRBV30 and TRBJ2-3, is SQTIHQWPATLVQPVGSPLSLECTVEGTSNPNLYWYRQAAGRGLQLLFYSVGIGQISSEVPQNLSASRPQDRQFILSSKKLLLSDSGFYLCAWRSSGLSSTDTQYFGPGTRLTVL.

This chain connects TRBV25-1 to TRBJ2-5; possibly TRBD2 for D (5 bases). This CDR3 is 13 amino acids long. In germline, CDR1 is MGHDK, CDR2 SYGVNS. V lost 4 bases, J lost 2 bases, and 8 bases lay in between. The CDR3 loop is CASSATGQETQYF. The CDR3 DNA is TGTGCCAGCAGTGCCACGGGACAAGAGACCCAGTACTTC.

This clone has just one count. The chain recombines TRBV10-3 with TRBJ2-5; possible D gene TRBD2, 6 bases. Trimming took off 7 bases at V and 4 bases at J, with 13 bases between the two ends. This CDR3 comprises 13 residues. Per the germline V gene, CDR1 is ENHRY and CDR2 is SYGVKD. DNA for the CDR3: TGTGCCATCAAGGAGGGGTTGGGAGAGACCCAGTACTTC. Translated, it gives CAIKEGLGETQYF.

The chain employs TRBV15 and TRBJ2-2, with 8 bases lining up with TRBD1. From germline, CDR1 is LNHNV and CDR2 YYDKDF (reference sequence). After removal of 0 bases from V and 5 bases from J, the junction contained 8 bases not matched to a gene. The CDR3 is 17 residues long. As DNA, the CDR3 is TGTGCCACCAGCAGAGATCAGCGGACAGGGTTTACCGGGGAGCTGTTTTTT. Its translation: CATSRDQRTGFTGELFF.